This T cell receptor (beta chain) was recovered during a study of shared clonotypes between healthy human individuals. The wider study: Sampling drew on donors who were a couple of women and three men aged 18 to 49.

Deletions cut 0 bases from V and 2 bases from J, with 10 bases between. This CDR3 contains 15 residues. Per the germline V gene, CDR1 is SGDLS and CDR2 is YYNGEE. Comments on this clone: Antigen specificity is unknown.

General study findings and limits: Unshared clonotypes carried lower generation probabilities than those common to all four donors.

In the original workflow: Quality scores were absent from the junction-only immunoSEQ sequences, so filtering differed. Assay: immunoSEQ multiplex PCR; the TCRdb copy retains only in-frame clones and omits some. The V and J calls and clone size were taken over from that table, and D and trimming were inferred from the DNA. In the table there are roughly 2.4 million clones, more than 90% of which are singletons. Every donor, a Caucasian adult, lived in Nashville, Tennessee. This clonotype was sampled from a man younger than 35 in good health. The chain links TRBV9 to TRBJ2-3; D unresolved. Sequenced: naive CD4+ T cells sorted from blood. The subset is: CD45RA+ positively selected. CDR3 nucleotides: TGTGCCAGCAGCGTAGATGTCTCCGACACAGATACGCAGTATTTT. This sequence encodes CASSVDVSDTDTQYF.